The present T cell receptor beta chain was sequenced within a study of spatial heterogeneity in lung cancer (dated by TCRdb to between 2018 and 2021). For the wider study: More beta-chain than alpha-chain transcripts were consistently detected, likely reflecting higher beta-chain transcript abundance. In tumor regions, TCR transcript counts showed a strong correlation with a T cell transcriptional module score from matched bulk RNA-seq. In the raw uncorrected reads, each unique combination of TCR and UMI appeared more than ten times on average. TCR alpha and beta repertoires were quantitatively compared across multiple tumor regions, matched nontumor lung and blood in non-small cell lung cancer. The study linked features of the TCR repertoire to counts of nonsynonymous mutations, which were determined by whole-exome sequencing of tumor tissue. At surgery, both alpha and beta chains were TCR-sequenced in approximately 210 tumor regions, fewer than 85 matched nontumor lung samples and around 50 PBMC samples.

This clonotype has more than one count but fewer than ten. It has no known antigen specificity. No per-base quality is available; no much larger clone lies one base away. With the library built for alpha chains, this beta chain is off target and its frequency is not meaningful. The time point label here, explained by the study, means: sample taken at primary tumor resection. Samples were obtained from approximately 70 patients with early-stage, untreated non-small cell lung cancer from the lung TRACERx cohort. Whole RNA extracted from tumor and nontumor lung tissue, or from cryopreserved PBMC samples, was used for TCR sequencing without cell sorting. Patients were selected for TCR sequencing only if sufficient RNA was available from at least two tumor regions. A lung pathologist reviewed the tumor and adjacent nontumor lung specimens before the specimens were selected. Findings and caveats that apply to the study as a whole: TCR-seq coverage of tumor T cells was estimated at only approximately 7% for alpha chains and 11% to 15% for beta chains. Counts of ubiquitous and regional expanded TCRs correlated with counts of ubiquitous and regional nonsynonymous mutations, respectively. The tumor nonsynonymous mutation count correlated with the number of expanded intratumoral alpha and beta TCRs. Confirming at a functional level the hypothesis that regional TCRs recognize regional mutations was considered to require additional single-cell paired TCR alpha and beta sequencing.

The receptor library was made with 5' RACE. The sequencing machine was a NextSeq 500. To allow correction of PCR and sequencing errors, the TCR library protocol tagged every TCR cDNA molecule with a unique molecular identifier. As for the original processing: TCR identification, UMI-based error correction and CDR3 extraction were all carried out with Decombinator tools. Expanded TCRs were defined as those above a frequency of 2 per 1,000, corresponding to the top 1% of the tumor frequency distribution. Expanded tumor TCRs were classed as regional if statistically deemed absent (corrected P<0.05) from at least one tumor region, otherwise ubiquitous. Each repertoire was subsampled 100 times to 5,000 TCRs, after which Renyi diversity was computed with the R vegan package. CDR3 similarity networks were built from amino acid triplet string-kernel similarity, with CDR3s being connected when pairwise similarity was above 0.82. In TCRdb, the public reads were trimmed at Q25 with fastp and aligned with MiXCR, with productive beta chains retained. Each CDR3 protein appears once, grouped with its most common genes and DNA. Here the V and J calls rest on TCRdb's processing, not on the authors' analysis. The sample table contains about 16,000 distinct CDR3 sequences; only one count was recorded for approximately 7% of them. The leading ten clones occupy roughly 21% of the sample.

At the junction V is shortened by 4 bases and J by 6 bases; bases outside the gene matches: 12. The CDR3 starts with the cysteine, ends with the phenylalanine, and has 14 residues. The kept DNA is CDR3 alone, 42 bases in frame from the first base. According to the germline V gene, CDR1 reads SQVTM and CDR2 reads ANQGSEA. The clonotype originates from a female donor with early-stage non-small cell lung cancer. The sequencing used lung tumor tissue, collected at surgery. The rearrangement joined TRBV29-1 to TRBJ2-7, and 7 junction bases match TRBD1. The DNA sequence follows: TGCAGCGTTGTTTCTGGAGACAGGGTCTCCGAGCAGTACTTC. It specifies CSVVSGDRVSEQYF.